These 23 T cell receptor beta chains were all obtained from the same sample, sequenced in a study of CD8 T cells in ankylosing spondylitis (dated by TCRdb to about 2017). Results and caveats for the whole study, not just this receptor: A TCR beta motif made up of several highly homologous amino acid variants appeared to be characteristic of blood from ankylosing spondylitis patients.

Libraries were made using 5' RACE. This sample was sequenced with an Illumina HiSeq 2500. TCRdb passed the public sequencing reads through fastp at Q25 and MiXCR, retaining productive beta sequences. Every entry covers one CDR3 protein and lists the most common genes and DNA from its rows. This sample lists just under 550,000 distinct CDR3 sequences; roughly 12% were detected once. Jointly, the top ten make up about 6.5% of the sample. The antigens for these receptors are not known. Material: blood, either unsorted or a sorted T cell fraction (not recorded which). Receptors originate from a male donor with ankylosing spondylitis.

This clonotype has more than one count but fewer than ten. The gene calls are TRBV20-1 and TRBJ2-1; no clear D gene. Trimming removed 6 bases at V and 12 bases at J, with 21 bases between. CDR3 length equals 13 residues. Per the germline V gene, CDR1 is DFQATT and CDR2 is SNEGSKA (reference sequence). The CDR3 here is CSALLDTKMWQFF. CDR3 DNA: TGCAGTGCCCTGCTAGATACTAAAATGTGGCAGTTCTTC.

This clonotype appeared many times. This sequence joins TRBV11-2 and TRBJ2-1, with D maybe TRBD2 (6 bases). The CDR3 length is 16 residues. V lost 5 bases and J 1 base, leaving 15 bases between the germline ends. CDR1 is SGHAT, CDR2 FQNNGV, per germline. CDR3 sequence reads: CASSPRRAGSYNEQFF. CDR3 in DNA: TGTGCCAGCAGCCCCAGGAGGGCGGGATCCTACAATGAGCAGTTCTTC.

The gene calls are TRBV24-1 and TRBJ2-3; 8 positions agree with TRBD2. CDR1 KGHDR and CDR2 SFDVKD come from the germline V gene. V gave up 5 bases and J gave up 1 base; unmatched junction bases: 22. The CDR3 is 21 residues long. DNA for the CDR3: TGTGCCACCAGTGGCCCGGCCCACAGCGGGAGTAAACTCCATGGCACAGATACGCAGTATTTT. Translating it yields CATSGPAHSGSKLHGTDTQYF.

This clonotype was counted at least ten times. This sequence joins TRBV7-6 and TRBJ1-4; D is unclear. Germline CDR1 SGHVS, CDR2 FNYEAQ. The CDR3 covers 17 residues. Trimming cost V 5 bases and J 0 bases, with 16 bases left between them. The CDR3 coding sequence is TGTGCCAGCAGCACATCGCGGCCCTATGCAACTAATGAAAAACTGTTTTTT. Protein: CASSTSRPYATNEKLFF.

This clonotype was recorded a few times. V gene TRBV24-1 combines with J gene TRBJ2-7; 10 nucleotides agree with TRBD2. Trimming at V came to 1 base and at J to 1 base, leaving 3 bases not matched to a gene. This CDR3 comprises 16 residues. Germline-derived CDR1 and CDR2 are KGHDR and SFDVKD. For the CDR3, the DNA is TGTGCCACCAGTGATTTAAGAGCGGGAGGGTCCTACGAGCAGTACGTC. This codes for CATSDLRAGGSYEQYV.

The sample holds a few counts of this clonotype. A read error may account for a junction end that differs from germline. This chain connects TRBV5-1 to TRBJ1-2; D is ambiguous. Germline assignment: CDR1 SGHRS and CDR2 YFSETQ. The CDR3 has 13 residues. The CDR3 region is CASSLGQSYDYTF. For the CDR3, the DNA is TGCGCCAGCAGCTTGGGGCAGTCCTATGACTACACCTTC.

This clonotype was seen a few times. The genes are TRBV5-1 and TRBJ2-3; 14 nucleotides align to TRBD2. The CDR3 is 17 amino acids. Germline V gives CDR1 SGHRS, CDR2 YFSETQ. Trimming cost V 0 bases and J 6 bases; bases outside gene matches: 6. The CDR3 region has the DNA TGCGCCAGCAGCTTGGCCGCCGGACTAGCGGGAGGTGATACGCAGTATTTT. This codes for CASSLAAGLAGGDTQYF.

The V call is TRBV14, the J call TRBJ2-5, with D perhaps matching TRBD1 or TRBD2 (7 bases each). The CDR3 totals 15 residues. V dropped 0 bases and J dropped 8 bases, with 16 bases sitting between them. Germline V gene sequence: CDR1 SGHDN, CDR2 FVKESK. The CDR3: CASSQDRQGGRTQYF. CDR3 sequence (DNA): TGTGCCAGCAGCCAAGATCGACAGGGCGGGAGAACCCAGTACTTC.

This clonotype was seen only a few times. J is TRBJ2-1 and V is TRBV29-1, with D possibly matching TRBD1 (5 bases). The length of the CDR3 is 16 residues. V was cut by 7 bases and J by 0 bases, with 19 bases left in between. Germline V lookup: CDR1 SQVTM, CDR2 ANQGSEA. The CDR3 spells CSAADTAGISYNEQFF. CDR3 nucleotides: TGCAGCGCAGCTGATACTGCAGGGATCTCCTACAATGAGCAGTTCTTC.

The chain employs TRBV5-1 and TRBJ1-4; TRBD1 might be the D (6 bases). Germline V gene data show CDR1 as SGHRS and CDR2 as YFSETQ. The CDR3 sequence is 14 residues long. Trimming removed 4 bases at V and 8 bases at J, with 15 bases between. Written as DNA, the CDR3 is TGCGCCAGCAGCCGAGGGACACAGTACGAAAAACTGTTTTTT. Translation: CASSRGTQYEKLFF.

This clonotype was seen ten or more times. The chain combines TRBV24-1 with TRBJ1-2; no clear D. V lost 1 base and J lost 0, with 5 bases in between. This CDR3 is 14 amino acids long. Germline CDR1 and CDR2: KGHDR and SFDVKD. The CDR3, as DNA: TGTGCCACCAGTGATTTTCCGGCTAACTATGGCTACACCTTC. It codes for CATSDFPANYGYTF.

This rearrangement joins TRBV12-3 or TRBV12-4 to TRBJ2-7; 7 positions agree with TRBD1. Unmatched junction bases numbered 3, after V lost 1 base and J lost 3 bases. The CDR3 has 14 residues. CDR3 sequence (DNA): TGTGCCAGCAGTTTAGTATCAGGGGGCTACGAGCAGTACTTC. This translates into CASSLVSGGYEQYF.

This clonotype was counted between two and nine times. CDR3: CASIQSLGQVNTGELFF. The DNA for the CDR3 is TGTGCCAGCATTCAAAGCCTGGGACAGGTCAACACCGGGGAGCTGTTTTTT. V is TRBV2 and J is TRBJ2-2; 8 nucleotides align to TRBD1. CDR1 SNHLY and CDR2 FYNNEI come from the germline V gene. The CDR3 extends over 17 amino acids. The V and J ends lost 7 bases and 2 bases, in that order; junction bases with no gene match: 12. Full variable domain (remainder filled in from reference TRBV2 and TRBJ2-2): EPEVTQTPSHQVTQMGQEVILRCVPISNHLYFYWYRQILGQKVEFLVSFYNNEISEKSEIFDDQFSVERPDGSNFTLKIRSTKLEDSAMYFCASIQSLGQVNTGELFFGEGSRLTVL.

The chain recombines TRBV3-1 with TRBJ1-5, with D hard to call. Trimming shortened V by 1 base and J by 0 bases, and 7 bases separated the two germline ends. Germline V gene data show CDR1 as LGHDT and CDR2 as YNNKEL (reference sequence). This CDR3 region has 15 residues. CDR3 sequence: CASSQGPISNQPQHF. The CDR3 region has the DNA TGTGCCAGCAGCCAAGGCCCGATTAGCAATCAGCCCCAGCATTTT.

This clonotype was observed many times. The chain uses TRBV12-3 or TRBV12-4 and TRBJ1-2; a possible D gene is TRBD1 (6 bases). V dropped 1 base and J dropped 6 bases, with 9 bases sitting between them. The CDR3 is 13 residues long. CDR3 in amino acids: CASSLVAGDGYTF. DNA for the CDR3: TGTGCCAGCAGTTTAGTGGCAGGGGATGGCTACACCTTC.

The chain couples TRBV6-5 to TRBJ2-5, with D perhaps TRBD2 (6 bases). The CDR3 totals 17 residues. Between the trimmed V and J ends, which lost 2 bases and 2 bases, there was a span of 18 bases. Germline CDR1 and CDR2: MNHEY and SVGAGI. CDR3 nucleotide sequence: TGTGCCAGCAGTTACGGTGGGATAGCGGTGCTTCAAGAGACCCAGTACTTC. Protein: CASSYGGIAVLQETQYF.

This clonotype was seen at least ten times. The chain combines TRBV7-2 with TRBJ2-1; D perhaps matches TRBD2 (5 bases). V shed 0 bases and J shed 9 bases, with 21 bases lying between them. Germline assignment: CDR1 SGHTA and CDR2 FQGNSA. This CDR3 has 17 amino acids. The CDR3 loop reads CASSLALANVPGIEQFF. The CDR3 DNA sequence: TGTGCCAGCAGCTTAGCGCTGGCGAACGTACCGGGGATTGAGCAGTTCTTC.

This rearrangement joins TRBV20-1 to TRBJ1-6; possible D gene TRBD1, 5 bases. Looked up from germline, CDR1 is DFQATT and CDR2 is SNEGSKA (reference sequence). Trimming cost V 8 bases and J 6 bases, with 17 bases left between them. The CDR3 runs to 14 residues. CDR3 loop: CSSRWAGGNSPLHF. The CDR3 DNA sequence: TGCAGTTCGAGGTGGGCCGGGGGTAATTCACCCCTCCACTTT.

This clonotype was observed many times. The chain couples TRBV5-1 to TRBJ2-3, with a weak D call TRBD2 (5 bases). The CDR3 is 13 amino acids. V lost 4 bases and J lost 9, with 15 bases in between. Germline CDR1 is SGHRS and CDR2 is YFSETQ. CDR3 bases: TGCGCCAGCAGCACCCTAGCCCGGAGGACGCAGTATTTT. Encoded protein: CASSTLARRTQYF.

This clonotype was seen only a few times. The chain carries TRBV14 and TRBJ2-2; 8 nucleotides line up with TRBD2. CDR1 and CDR2 from the germline V gene are SGHDN and FVKESK. The CDR3 sequence is 19 residues long. Trimming cost V 0 bases and J 4 bases; bases outside gene matches: 13. CDR3 sequence: CASSQELRSGNEGTGELFF. CDR3 nucleotides: TGTGCCAGCAGCCAAGAACTACGTAGCGGGAATGAGGGCACCGGGGAGCTGTTTTTT.

The rearrangement joins TRBV12-3 or TRBV12-4 to TRBJ2-1, with 11 positions matching TRBD2. V dropped 6 bases and J dropped 6; count of bases not matched to a gene: 4. This CDR3 has 14 amino acids. The CDR3: CASRTSGIPNEQFF. The DNA for the CDR3 is TGTGCCAGCAGGACTAGCGGGATTCCCAATGAGCAGTTCTTC.

This clonotype came up many times. The rearrangement links TRBV10-3 to TRBJ2-3; 8 nucleotides line up with TRBD2. Trimming removed 3 bases from V and 0 bases from J; junction bases left unmatched: 2. Germline V gene sequence: CDR1 ENHRY, CDR2 SYGVKD. The CDR3 consists of 15 residues. The CDR3 sequence is CAISDTSGSTDTQYF. The DNA of the CDR3 is TGTGCCATCAGTGATACTAGCGGTAGCACAGATACGCAGTATTTT.

The gene calls are TRBV20-1 and TRBJ2-1; unclear D gene. V was pared by 1 base and J by 1 base, with 29 bases between. The CDR3 is made up of 21 amino acids. Germline values: CDR1 DFQATT, CDR2 SNEGSKA (reference sequence). CDR3 residues: CSARVGIGQREVGLSYNEQFF. The CDR3 DNA follows: TGCAGTGCTAGAGTCGGAATTGGGCAGAGAGAAGTGGGCCTGTCCTACAATGAGCAGTTCTTC.